This passage covers 25 T cell receptor beta chains from one sample sequenced in a study of blood T cell repertoires in COVID-19. Profiling relied on immunoSEQ multiplex PCR, and the TCRdb table lists in-frame clones only, not all of them. The sample includes about 270,000 clones, less than 90% of them seen just once. Input material: peripheral blood. These receptor sequences come from a man aged 55 to 69 who had recovered from COVID-19.

V usage is TRBV12-5 and J usage is TRBJ2-5; maybe TRBD2 (6 bases). In germline, CDR1 is LGHNT, CDR2 FRNRAP. Trimming took 1 base from V and 7 from J, leaving 13 bases between them. There are 14 residues in the CDR3. CDR3 sequence (DNA): TGTGCTAGTGGTTTGGGGTCCGGGGGTGGGACCCAGTACTTC. Translated, it gives CASGLGSGGGTQYF.

The chain couples TRBV29-1 to TRBJ2-3, with TRBD1 matching over 9 bases. V dropped 4 bases and J dropped 2; count of bases not matched to a gene: 10. The CDR3 covers 16 residues. Germline V CDR1 and CDR2: SQVTM, ANQGSEA. CDR3: CSVAYRTGVTTDTQYF. In DNA, the CDR3 is TGCAGCGTTGCATATCGGACAGGGGTTACCACAGATACGCAGTATTTT.

V is TRBV27 and J is TRBJ1-5, with 7 bases matching TRBD1. CDR1 is MNHEY and CDR2 is SMNVEV in the germline V gene (reference sequence). V lost 2 bases and J lost 6; bases outside the gene matches: 10. The CDR3 runs to 16 residues. CDR3 in DNA: TGTGCCAGCAGTTTAACATCACAGGGGTGGTTTCAGCCCCAGCATTTT. It specifies CASSLTSQGWFQPQHF.

This clone came up a few times. This chain connects TRBV7-9 to TRBJ2-5, with 8 bases fitting TRBD1. Germline CDR1 is SEHNR and CDR2 is FQNEAQ (reference sequence). V dropped 4 bases and J dropped 4; count of bases not matched to a gene: 20. The CDR3 has 19 amino acids. The CDR3 DNA is TGTGCCAGCAGCTACCCTATCCGGGACAGGAGAGATCCTGGAGAGACCCAGTACTTC. Translated: CASSYPIRDRRDPGETQYF.

V is TRBV5-1 and J is TRBJ2-2, with 11 positions matching TRBD1. Trimming at V came to 6 bases and at J to 4 bases, leaving 5 bases not matched to a gene. CDR1 and CDR2 (germline): SGHRS, YFSETQ. The CDR3 is 15 residues long. As DNA, the CDR3 is TGCGCCAGCACTAGCGGGACAGGGGGCACCGGGGAGCTGTTTTTT. It is translated as CASTSGTGGTGELFF.

The gene calls are TRBV30 and TRBJ1-2, with D perhaps matching TRBD1 (6 bases). CDR1 and CDR2 from the germline V gene are GTSNPN and SVGIG (reference sequence). The V and J ends lost 2 bases and 8 bases respectively, with 21 bases between them. The CDR3 spans 15 residues. In nucleotides, the CDR3 is TGTGCCTGGAGTCGTCAACAGGGACCCCATAAAGGCTACACCTTC. Its protein product is CAWSRQQGPHKGYTF.

This rearrangement joins TRBV11-1 to TRBJ1-1; D gene ambiguous. This CDR3 has 14 amino acids. Germline CDR1 SGHAT, CDR2 FQDESV (reference sequence). With 2 bases removed from V and 1 base from J, the gap between germline ends came to 8 bases. CDR3 sequence: CASSLRRQNTEAFF. DNA of the CDR3: TGTGCCAGCAGCTTAAGGCGACAGAACACTGAAGCTTTCTTT.

The V call is TRBV6-1, the J call TRBJ1-2; D gene ambiguous. The CDR3 runs to 16 residues. From germline, CDR1 is MNHNS and CDR2 SASEGT. V lost 2 bases, J lost 4 bases, and 17 bases lay in between. CDR3 residues: CASSENSEARFYGYTF. CDR3 bases: TGTGCCAGCAGTGAAAACTCGGAGGCTCGCTTCTATGGCTACACCTTC.

The chain carries TRBV7-8 and TRBJ2-7; a possible D gene is TRBD1 (5 bases). The CDR3 consists of 14 residues. The V gene's germline CDR1 is SGHVS and CDR2 FQNEAQ. The V end lost 1 base, the J end lost 3 bases, and 10 bases lay between the germline ends. The CDR3 DNA reads TGTGCCAGCAGCTTAGGGCAGGGTCTCTACGAGCAGTACTTC. It is translated as CASSLGQGLYEQYF.

The V and J genes are TRBV29-1 and TRBJ2-6; 7 bases map to TRBD1. The CDR3 is made up of 16 amino acids. The ends lost 7 bases at V and 3 bases at J; junction bases unmatched: 12. CDR1 and CDR2 from the germline V gene are SQVTM and ANQGSEA. The CDR3 coding sequence is TGCAGCGAGAGGGACAGCTGTGCGCGTGGGGCCAACGTCCTGACTTTC. It is translated as CSERDSCARGANVLTF.

This rearrangement joins TRBV6-5 to TRBJ2-7; 12 bases agree with TRBD2. The CDR3 extends over 15 amino acids. Germline V gene data show CDR1 as MNHEY and CDR2 as SVGAGI. V shed 6 bases and J 3 bases; nucleotides not matched to a gene: 6. The CDR3 reads CASRRPGLAGYEQYF. CDR3 DNA sequence: TGTGCCAGCAGACGACCGGGACTAGCGGGCTACGAGCAGTACTTC.

V is TRBV7-8 and J is TRBJ2-1; 9 nucleotides align to TRBD2. The germline CDR1 and CDR2 sequences are SGHVS and FQNEAQ. Trimming removed 5 bases from V and 10 bases from J; junction bases left unmatched: 12. This CDR3 is built from 15 residues. Here the CDR3 reads CASSPRRGGNEEQFF. CDR3 DNA: TGTGCCAGCAGCCCCCGGCGGGGGGGGAACGAAGAGCAGTTCTTC. Full variable domain (remainder filled in from reference TRBV7-8 and TRBJ2-1): GAGVSQSPRYKVAKRGQDVALRCDPISGHVSLFWYQQALGQGPEFLTYFQNEAQLDKSGLPSDRFFAERPEGSVSTLKIQRTQQEDSAVYLCASSPRRGGNEEQFFGPGTRLTVL.

DNA for the CDR3: TGCGCCAGCAGCCCGCAGATCGGGGACACTGAAGCTTTCTTT. Encoded protein: CASSPQIGDTEAFF. This rearrangement joins TRBV5-1 to TRBJ1-1, with no clear D. Germline values: CDR1 SGHRS, CDR2 YFSETQ. There are 14 residues in the CDR3. Trimming removed 4 bases at V and 3 bases at J, with 13 bases between.

This chain joins TRBV11-2 and TRBJ2-1; TRBD1 aligns across 7 bases. J was trimmed by 4 bases and V by 1 base; bases with no gene match: 4. Germline V gene sequence: CDR1 SGHAT, CDR2 FQNNGV. The CDR3 consists of 15 residues. The CDR3 reads CASSLGTGLYNEQFF. In DNA, the CDR3 is TGTGCCAGCAGCTTAGGGACAGGCCTATACAATGAGCAGTTCTTC.

The J gene is TRBJ1-2, the V gene TRBV4-2; no clear D. Trimming cost V 0 bases and J 0 bases, with 8 bases left between them. Germline V CDR1 and CDR2: LGHNA, YNFKEQ. The CDR3 is made up of 15 amino acids. The CDR3 DNA reads TGTGCCAGCAGCCAAGAACAGCATACTAACTATGGCTACACCTTC. It translates to CASSQEQHTNYGYTF.

The chain uses TRBV7-2 and TRBJ2-7; D perhaps matches TRBD1 (8 bases). V lost 2 bases, J lost 5 bases, and 25 bases lay in between. Germline CDR1 reads SGHTA; CDR2 reads FQGNSA. The CDR3 length is 18 residues. In DNA, the CDR3 is TGTGCCAGCAGCTTACAGCTACAGGGGGGGACCCTCCCTAACGAGCAGTACTTC. Amino acids: CASSLQLQGGTLPNEQYF.

The chain couples TRBV6-5 to TRBJ1-2, with D perhaps TRBD1 (5 bases). The V gene's germline CDR1 is MNHEY and CDR2 SVGAGI. Trimming pared 2 bases from V and 13 bases from J, leaving 17 bases between. The CDR3 sequence is 13 residues long. Here the CDR3 reads CASSYGARGVCTF. CDR3 nucleotide sequence: TGTGCCAGCAGTTACGGGGCCCGGGGGGTCTGCACCTTC.

V and J are TRBV19 and TRBJ2-1, with 9 bases aligning to TRBD1. V was clipped by 7 bases and J by 4 bases; unmatched bases: 8. The CDR3 is 15 residues long. The germline CDR1 and CDR2 sequences are LNHDA and SQIVND (reference sequence). The chain's CDR3 is CASNHRQGGYNEQFF. The CDR3 DNA reads as TGTGCCAGTAATCATCGACAGGGGGGATACAATGAGCAGTTCTTC.

The CDR3 DNA is TGTGCCAGCAGTCCGTGGACAGGGGGAAACACTGAAGCTTTCTTT. Translated, it gives CASSPWTGGNTEAFF. This sequence joins TRBV27 and TRBJ1-1; the match to TRBD1 covers 10 bases. Germline V gene data show CDR1 as MNHEY and CDR2 as SMNVEV (reference sequence). The CDR3 sequence is 15 residues long. Trimming removed 5 bases from V and 2 bases from J; junction bases left unmatched: 5.

The chain recombines TRBV4-1 with TRBJ2-7; D is perhaps TRBD2 (7 bases). This CDR3 has 15 residues. Germline values: CDR1 MGHRA, CDR2 YSYEKL. With 1 base removed from V and 2 bases from J, the gap between germline ends came to 12 bases. The CDR3 coding sequence is TGCGCCAGCAGCCAAGCGGCGGGGGCCGCCTACGAGCAGTACTTC. It codes for CASSQAAGAAYEQYF.

The chain employs TRBV27 and TRBJ1-5; TRBD1 is a possible D gene (6 bases). CDR1 is MNHEY, CDR2 SMNVEV, per germline (reference sequence). V dropped 4 bases and J dropped 2 bases, with 12 bases sitting between them. The CDR3 totals 15 residues. CDR3 bases: TGTGCCAGCAGTTATACAGGGTTAGGCAATCAGCCCCAGCATTTT. As protein: CASSYTGLGNQPQHF.

The CDR3 nucleotides are TGTGCCAGCAGCTTAGTAGGGAGTCGGAGCACAGATACGCAGTATTTT. Protein product: CASSLVGSRSTDTQYF. J is TRBJ2-3 and V is TRBV11-2; D is possibly TRBD2 (5 bases). Germline V gene lookup returns CDR1 SGHAT and CDR2 FQNNGV. CDR3 length: 16 residues. Trimming cost V 1 base and J 0 bases, with 11 bases left between them.

The chain couples TRBV2 to TRBJ2-3; TRBD2 agrees at 8 bases. V was pared by 6 bases and J by 3 bases, with 8 bases of the junction left unmatched. Germline loops: CDR1 SNHLY, CDR2 FYNNEI. This CDR3 is 15 amino acids long. The CDR3, as DNA: TGTGCCAGCAGGTCGACTAGCGTTTCAACAGATACGCAGTATTTT. Amino acids: CASRSTSVSTDTQYF.

The chain uses TRBV7-3 and TRBJ2-3, with TRBD2 matching 8 bases. The V and J ends lost 0 bases and 0 bases, in that order; junction bases with no gene match: 5. The CDR3 extends over 17 amino acids. Germline V gene sequence: CDR1 SGHTA, CDR2 FQGTGA. CDR3 in amino acids: CASSLTGGGRSTDTQYF. The CDR3 DNA is TGTGCCAGCAGCTTAACGGGCGGGGGGCGCAGCACAGATACGCAGTATTTT.

The chain combines TRBV5-1 with TRBJ2-7, with D perhaps TRBD1 (5 bases). Trimming took 4 bases from V and 2 from J, leaving 10 bases between them. In germline, CDR1 is SGHRS, CDR2 YFSETQ. This CDR3 has 13 residues. CDR3 coding DNA: TGCGCCAGCAGCCCGTCAGGGACCTACGAGCAGTACTTC. This encodes CASSPSGTYEQYF.